This T cell receptor (beta chain) appears in the sequencing data of a study of blood T cells in healthy people across ages. Per sample, a minimum of 7 million PBMCs were isolated. A sample-barcoded 5' primer and a J-beta primer mix were used in a second PCR of roughly 7 to 12 cycles. Every individual sample yielded 3 million or more paired-end reads (each containing CDR3). TCRdb independently ran MiXCR on the 5' RACE reads; one entry per CDR3 protein. The table records about 940,000 distinct CDR3 sequences, 45% to 50% of them present only once. Study conclusions and caveats: Naive CD4+ cell counts and diversity both ran higher in long-lived than in aged donors. Possibly, changes in expanded clonotypes were confounded because donor CMV status was unknown.

Trimming took 2 bases from V and 3 from J, leaving 11 bases between them. The CDR3 sequence is 15 residues long. The germline V gene has CDR1 MNHEY and CDR2 SVGAGI. Regarding this clonotype: As yet, its antigen is unknown.

V and J are TRBV6-5 and TRBJ2-1, with D unresolved. The sequence was obtained from a man aged 25-45 years in good health. Sequencing was done on a sample of blood. The CDR3 region is CASSYVAAFYNEQFF. The CDR3 DNA reads as TGTGCCAGCAGTTACGTGGCTGCCTTCTACAATGAGCAGTTCTTC.